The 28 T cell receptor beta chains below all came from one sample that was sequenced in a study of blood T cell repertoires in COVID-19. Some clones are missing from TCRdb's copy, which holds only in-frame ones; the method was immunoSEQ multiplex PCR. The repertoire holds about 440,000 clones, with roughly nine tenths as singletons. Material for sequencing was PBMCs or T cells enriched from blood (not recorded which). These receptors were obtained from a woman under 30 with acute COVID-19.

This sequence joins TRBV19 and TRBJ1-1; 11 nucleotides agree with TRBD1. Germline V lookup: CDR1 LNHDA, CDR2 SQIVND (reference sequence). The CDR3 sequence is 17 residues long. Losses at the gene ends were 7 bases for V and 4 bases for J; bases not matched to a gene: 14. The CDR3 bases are TGTGCCAGTACATCGGACAGGGGGCTAAGGGATGGCACTGAAGCTTTCTTT. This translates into CASTSDRGLRDGTEAFF.

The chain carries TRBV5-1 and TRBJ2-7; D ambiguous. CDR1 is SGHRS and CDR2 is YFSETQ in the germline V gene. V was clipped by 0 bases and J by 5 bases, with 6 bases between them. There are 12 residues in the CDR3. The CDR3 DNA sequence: TGCGCCAGCAGCTTGGGAGAAGACGAGCAGTACTTC. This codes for CASSLGEDEQYF.

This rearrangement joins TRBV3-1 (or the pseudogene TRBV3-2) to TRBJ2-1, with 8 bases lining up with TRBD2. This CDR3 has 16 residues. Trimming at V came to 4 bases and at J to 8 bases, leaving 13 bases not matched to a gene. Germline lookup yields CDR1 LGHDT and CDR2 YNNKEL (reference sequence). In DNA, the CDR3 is TGTGCCAGCAGCCCCAACTTCAGCGGGAGTGGAGATGAGCAGTTCTTC. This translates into CASSPNFSGSGDEQFF.

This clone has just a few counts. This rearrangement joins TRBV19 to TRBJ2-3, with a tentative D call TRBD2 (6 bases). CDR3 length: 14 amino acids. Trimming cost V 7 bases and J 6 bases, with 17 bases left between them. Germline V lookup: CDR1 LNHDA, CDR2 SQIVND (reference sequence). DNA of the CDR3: TGTGCCAGTAACATGGGAGGATTGGCTGATACGCAGTATTTT. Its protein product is CASNMGGLADTQYF.

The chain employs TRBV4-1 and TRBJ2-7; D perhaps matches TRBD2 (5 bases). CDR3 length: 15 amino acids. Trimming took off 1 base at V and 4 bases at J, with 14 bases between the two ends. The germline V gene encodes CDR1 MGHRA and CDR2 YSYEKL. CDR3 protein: CASSQVPGVGYEQYF. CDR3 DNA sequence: TGCGCCAGCAGCCAAGTCCCCGGGGTGGGGTACGAGCAGTACTTC.

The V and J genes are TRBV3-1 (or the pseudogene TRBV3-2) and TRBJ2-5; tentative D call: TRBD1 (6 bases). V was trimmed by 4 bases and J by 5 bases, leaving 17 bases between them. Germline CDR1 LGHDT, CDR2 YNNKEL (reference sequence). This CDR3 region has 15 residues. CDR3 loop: CASSLVQGTSETQYF. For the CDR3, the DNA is TGTGCCAGCAGCCTGGTACAGGGTACCTCGGAGACCCAGTACTTC.

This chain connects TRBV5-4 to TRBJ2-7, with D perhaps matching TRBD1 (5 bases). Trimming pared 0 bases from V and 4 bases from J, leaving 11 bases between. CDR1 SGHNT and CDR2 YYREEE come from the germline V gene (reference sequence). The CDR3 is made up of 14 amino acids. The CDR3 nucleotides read TGTGCCAGCAGCTTGGCCTTAAAGGGGTACGAGCAGTACTTC. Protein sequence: CASSLALKGYEQYF.

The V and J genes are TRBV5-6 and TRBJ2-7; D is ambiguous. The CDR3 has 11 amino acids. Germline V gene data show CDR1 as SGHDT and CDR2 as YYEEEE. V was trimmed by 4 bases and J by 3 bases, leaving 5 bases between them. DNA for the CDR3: TGTGCCAGCAGCCTGTACTACGAGCAGTACTTC. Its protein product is CASSLYYEQYF.

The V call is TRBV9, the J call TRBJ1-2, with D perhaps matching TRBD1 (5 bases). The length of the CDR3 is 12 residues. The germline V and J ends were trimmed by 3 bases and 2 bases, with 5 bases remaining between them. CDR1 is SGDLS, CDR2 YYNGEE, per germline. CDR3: CASSGTNYGYTF. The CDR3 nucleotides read TGTGCCAGCAGCGGGACAAACTATGGCTACACCTTC.

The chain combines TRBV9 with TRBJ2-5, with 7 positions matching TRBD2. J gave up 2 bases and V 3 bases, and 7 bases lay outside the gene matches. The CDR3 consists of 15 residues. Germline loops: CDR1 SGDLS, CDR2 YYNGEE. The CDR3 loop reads CASSAGGQPQETQYF. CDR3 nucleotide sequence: TGTGCCAGCAGCGCGGGAGGCCAACCACAAGAGACCCAGTACTTC.

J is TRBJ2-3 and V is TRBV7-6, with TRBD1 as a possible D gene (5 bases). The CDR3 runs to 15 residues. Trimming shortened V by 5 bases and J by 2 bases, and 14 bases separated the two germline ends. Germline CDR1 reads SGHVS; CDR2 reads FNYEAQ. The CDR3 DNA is TGTGCCAGCAGCCCGCTGGGCAGGGACACAGATACGCAGTATTTT. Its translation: CASSPLGRDTDTQYF. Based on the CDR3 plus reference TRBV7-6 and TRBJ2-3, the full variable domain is GAGVSQSPRYKVTKRGQDVALRCDPISGHVSLYWYRQALGQGPEFLTYFNYEAQQDKSGLPNDRFSAERPEGSISTLTIQRTEQRDSAMYRCASSPLGRDTDTQYFGPGTRLTVL.

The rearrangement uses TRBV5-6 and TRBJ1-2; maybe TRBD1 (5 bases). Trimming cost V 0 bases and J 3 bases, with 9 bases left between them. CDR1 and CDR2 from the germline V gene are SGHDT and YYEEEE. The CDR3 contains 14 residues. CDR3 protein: CASSLVGVDYGYTF. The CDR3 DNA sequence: TGTGCCAGCAGCTTGGTAGGGGTTGACTATGGCTACACCTTC.

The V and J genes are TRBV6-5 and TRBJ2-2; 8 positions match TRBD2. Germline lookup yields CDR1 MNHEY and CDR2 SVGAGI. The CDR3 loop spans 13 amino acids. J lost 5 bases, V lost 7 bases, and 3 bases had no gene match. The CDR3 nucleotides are TGTGCCAGCAACCGGGGGGGGACCGGGGAGCTGTTTTTT. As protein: CASNRGGTGELFF.

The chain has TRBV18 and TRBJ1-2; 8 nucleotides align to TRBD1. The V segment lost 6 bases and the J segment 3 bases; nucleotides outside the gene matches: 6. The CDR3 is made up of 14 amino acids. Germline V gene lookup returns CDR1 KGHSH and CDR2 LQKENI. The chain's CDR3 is CASSEVQGDYGYTF. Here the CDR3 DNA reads TGTGCCAGCTCGGAAGTACAGGGGGACTATGGCTACACCTTC.

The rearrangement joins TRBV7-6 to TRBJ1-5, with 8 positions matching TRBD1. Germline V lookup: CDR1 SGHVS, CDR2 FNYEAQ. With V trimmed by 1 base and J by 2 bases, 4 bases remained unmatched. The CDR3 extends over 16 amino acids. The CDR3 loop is CASSLVGGQGNQPQHF. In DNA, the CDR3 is TGTGCCAGCAGCTTAGTGGGGGGACAGGGCAATCAGCCCCAGCATTTT. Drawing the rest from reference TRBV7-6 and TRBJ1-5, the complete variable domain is GAGVSQSPRYKVTKRGQDVALRCDPISGHVSLYWYRQALGQGPEFLTYFNYEAQQDKSGLPNDRFSAERPEGSISTLTIQRTEQRDSAMYRCASSLVGGQGNQPQHFGDGTRLSIL.

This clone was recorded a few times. The CDR3 is CASSFLAGGPQFF. DNA of the CDR3: TGTGCCAGCAGCTTTTTAGCGGGGGGGCCGCAGTTCTTC. V usage is TRBV5-4 and J usage is TRBJ2-1, with 11 bases lining up with TRBD2. This CDR3 region has 13 residues. V lost 2 bases to trimming and J lost 12 bases; unmatched junction nucleotides: 4. CDR1 and CDR2 from the germline V gene are SGHNT and YYREEE (reference sequence).

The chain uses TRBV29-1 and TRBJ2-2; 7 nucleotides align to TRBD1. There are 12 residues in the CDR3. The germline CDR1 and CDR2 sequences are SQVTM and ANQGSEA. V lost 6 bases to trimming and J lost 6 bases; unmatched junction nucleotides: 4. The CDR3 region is CSVRQGSGELFF. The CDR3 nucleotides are TGCAGCGTCCGACAGGGCTCCGGGGAGCTGTTTTTT.

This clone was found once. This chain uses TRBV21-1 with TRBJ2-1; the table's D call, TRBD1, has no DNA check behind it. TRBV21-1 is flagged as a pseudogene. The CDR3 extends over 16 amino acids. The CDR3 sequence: CASRLDRASSYNEQFF. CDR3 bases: TGTGCCAGCAGGCTTGACAGGGCCAGCTCCTACAATGAGCAGTTCTTC.

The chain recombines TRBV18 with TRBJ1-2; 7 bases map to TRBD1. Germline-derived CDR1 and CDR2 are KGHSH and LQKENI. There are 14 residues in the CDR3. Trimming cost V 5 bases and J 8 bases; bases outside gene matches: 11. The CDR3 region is CASSGNRGLWGYTF. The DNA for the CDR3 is TGTGCCAGCTCAGGAAACAGGGGCCTTTGGGGCTACACCTTC.

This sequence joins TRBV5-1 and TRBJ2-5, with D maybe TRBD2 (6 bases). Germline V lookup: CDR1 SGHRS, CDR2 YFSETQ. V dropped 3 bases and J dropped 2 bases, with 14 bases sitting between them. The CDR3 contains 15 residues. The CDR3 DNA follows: TGCGCCAGCAGCTCGGGTCGCGGGGCTCAAGAGACCCAGTACTTC. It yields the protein CASSSGRGAQETQYF.

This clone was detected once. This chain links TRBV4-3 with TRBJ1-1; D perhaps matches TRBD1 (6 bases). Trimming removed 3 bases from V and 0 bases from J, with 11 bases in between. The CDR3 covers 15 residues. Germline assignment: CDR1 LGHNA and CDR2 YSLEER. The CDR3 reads CASSHDRLLNTEAFF. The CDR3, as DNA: TGCGCCAGCAGCCACGACAGGCTATTGAACACTGAAGCTTTCTTT.

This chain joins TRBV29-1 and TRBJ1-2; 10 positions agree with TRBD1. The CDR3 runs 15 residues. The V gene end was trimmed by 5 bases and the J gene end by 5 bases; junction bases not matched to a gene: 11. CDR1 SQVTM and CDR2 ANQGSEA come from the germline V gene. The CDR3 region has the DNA TGCAGCGTTTCACCATCGACAGGGGGCGGATATGGCTACACCTTC. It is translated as CSVSPSTGGGYGYTF.

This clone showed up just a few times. The CDR3 DNA sequence: TGCGCCAGCAGCCCAACCCAGGGCAACTATGGCTACACCTTC. As protein: CASSPTQGNYGYTF. The chain is built from TRBV5-1 and TRBJ1-2; possibly TRBD1 for D (5 bases). CDR3 size: 14 residues. The germline CDR1 and CDR2 sequences are SGHRS and YFSETQ. The germline V and J ends were trimmed by 4 bases and 2 bases, with 12 bases remaining between them.

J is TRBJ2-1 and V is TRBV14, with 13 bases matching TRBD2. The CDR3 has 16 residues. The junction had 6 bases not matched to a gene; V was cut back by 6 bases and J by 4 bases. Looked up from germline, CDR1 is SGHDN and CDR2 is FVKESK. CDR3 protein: CASSPTSGRLYNEQFF. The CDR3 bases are TGTGCCAGCAGTCCGACTAGCGGGAGGTTATACAATGAGCAGTTCTTC. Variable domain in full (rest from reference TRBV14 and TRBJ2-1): EAGVTQFPSHSVIEKGQTVTLRCDPISGHDNLYWYRRVMGKEIKFLLHFVKESKQDESGMPNNRFLAERTGGTYSTLKVQPAELEDSGVYFCASSPTSGRLYNEQFFGPGTRLTVL.

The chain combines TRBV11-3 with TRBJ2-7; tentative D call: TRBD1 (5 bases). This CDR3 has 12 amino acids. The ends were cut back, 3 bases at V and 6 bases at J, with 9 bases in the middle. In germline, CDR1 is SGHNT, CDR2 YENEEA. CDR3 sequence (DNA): TGTGCCAGCAGCTTTGATGGGGCCGAGCAGTACTTC. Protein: CASSFDGAEQYF.

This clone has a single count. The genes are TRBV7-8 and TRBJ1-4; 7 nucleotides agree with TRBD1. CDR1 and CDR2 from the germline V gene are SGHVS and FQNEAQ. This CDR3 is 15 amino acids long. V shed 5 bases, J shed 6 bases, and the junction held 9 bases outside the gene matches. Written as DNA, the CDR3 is TGTGCCAGCAGCAATGACAGGGTGGGGGATGAAAAACTGTTTTTT. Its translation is CASSNDRVGDEKLFF. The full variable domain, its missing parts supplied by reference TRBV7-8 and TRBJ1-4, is GAGVSQSPRYKVAKRGQDVALRCDPISGHVSLFWYQQALGQGPEFLTYFQNEAQLDKSGLPSDRFFAERPEGSVSTLKIQRTQQEDSAVYLCASSNDRVGDEKLFFGSGTQLSVL.

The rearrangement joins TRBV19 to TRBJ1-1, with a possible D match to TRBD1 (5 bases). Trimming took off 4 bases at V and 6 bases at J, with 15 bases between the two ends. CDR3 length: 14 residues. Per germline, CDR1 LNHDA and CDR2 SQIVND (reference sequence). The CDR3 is CASSKDSSRPEAFF. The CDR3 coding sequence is TGTGCCAGTAGTAAAGACAGTTCTAGACCTGAAGCTTTCTTT.

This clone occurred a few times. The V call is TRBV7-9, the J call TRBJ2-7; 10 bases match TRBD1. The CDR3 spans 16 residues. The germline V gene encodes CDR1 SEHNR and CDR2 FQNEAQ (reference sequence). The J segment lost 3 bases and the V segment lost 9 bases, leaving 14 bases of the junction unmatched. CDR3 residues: CARIAGGTGDFYEQYF. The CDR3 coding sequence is TGTGCCAGGATCGCCGGGGGGACAGGGGACTTCTACGAGCAGTACTTC.